This T cell receptor beta chain was identified in a study of T cell responses to AZD1222 COVID-19 vaccine. Study-wide points: Donors skewed white British and female; clonal diversity was possibly underestimated. Baseline testing showed seropositivity in only 6 or 7 AZD1222 recipients.

Germline lookup yields CDR1 MGHRA and CDR2 YSYEKL. This CDR3 contains 15 residues. The V segment lost 6 bases and the J segment 7 bases; nucleotides outside the gene matches: 10. The data were produced by immunoSEQ multiplex PCR, yet TCRdb's version contains in-frame clones alone and is incomplete. The sample carries 180,000 or so clones, about 93% recorded once. Only one count was recorded for this clone. What it binds is unknown. The chain uses TRBV4-1 and TRBJ2-1; 9 positions agree with TRBD2. This clonotype was sampled from an adult in good health. Sequences were derived from peripheral blood, sampled on day 0 of AZD1222 vaccination. Here the CDR3 reads CASRFAGGETNEQFF. The CDR3 region has the DNA TGCGCCAGCAGGTTTGCGGGAGGGGAAACTAATGAGCAGTTCTTC.